This T cell receptor (beta chain) appears in the sequencing data of a study of cytomegalovirus exposure and HLA in healthy donors. About this clone itself: The antigen is undetermined. One end of the junction varies from germline; a read error may be responsible.

Study-level results: What a later analysis showed was that several of the most significant clusters appeared linked to common viral pathogens. In the analysis, some V segments, TRBV6-2 and TRBV6-3 included, were excluded as indistinguishable.

The PCR used 60 Vbeta and 13 Jbeta primers. TCRdb's table, derived via immunoSEQ multiplex PCR, lists solely in-frame clones and lacks some. The sample shows approximately 300,000 clones, around 80% of them seen only once. The CDR3 length is 12 residues. Germline-derived CDR1 and CDR2 are SGHRS and YFSETQ. Sequencing input: PBMCs. The clonotype comes from a girl aged 2-15 years in good health and CMV-seronegative. The rearrangement joins TRBV5-1 to TRBJ2-3; 7 bases agree with TRBD1. CDR3 DNA: TGCGCCAGCAGCCCTGGGACAGATCCGCAGTATTTT. Encoded protein: CASSPGTDPQYF.